A single sample gave rise to the 9 T cell receptor beta chains below, sequenced in a study of T-cell memory formation after mild COVID-19. Via MiXCR, TCRdb re-called the 5' RACE reads, giving one row per CDR3 protein. The sample has about 340,000 distinct CDR3 sequences, roughly 14% seen once. Material: PBMCs or a T cell subset sorted from them (not recorded which). All receptors derive from a man between 18 and 29 years old who had mild COVID-19 (a few samples of this study predate the infection). Cell type and time point are not known.

The sample holds many counts of this clonotype. The rearrangement joins TRBV6-5 to TRBJ2-1, with a tentative D call TRBD1 (5 bases). The germline CDR1 and CDR2 sequences are MNHEY and SVGAGI. V was pared by 6 bases and J by 2 bases, with 14 bases between. This CDR3 is 15 amino acids long. The CDR3 bases are TGTGCCAGCAGCTTCGGTAGGGGTACCTACAATGAGCAGTTCTTC. Translation: CASSFGRGTYNEQFF.

This clonotype came up a few times. The chain employs TRBV19 and TRBJ1-2; D is unresolved. Germline V gives CDR1 LNHDA, CDR2 SQIVND (reference sequence). This CDR3 is built from 12 residues. The V end lost 3 bases, the J end lost 8 bases, and 10 bases lay between the germline ends. The CDR3 nucleotides read TGTGCCAGTAGTATGAGGGAGAGGGGCTACACCTTC. Its protein is CASSMRERGYTF.

This clonotype turned up a few times. This chain joins TRBV6-6 and TRBJ2-7; 10 bases agree with TRBD1. V gave up 6 bases and J gave up 5 bases; unmatched junction bases: 4. The germline gives CDR1 MNHNY, CDR2 SVGAGI (reference sequence). CDR3 length: 13 residues. CDR3 DNA: TGTGCCAGCAGGCAGACAGGGGGCGACGAGCAGTACTTC. It yields the protein CASRQTGGDEQYF.

About this clonotype itself: A junction boundary mismatches the germline segment, possibly from a read error. This chain joins TRBV7-6 and TRBJ2-5; TRBD1 agrees at 8 bases. Germline CDR1 reads SGHVS; CDR2 reads FNYEAQ. This CDR3 region has 16 residues. The CDR3 here is CASTLGVRQGFETQYF. CDR3 nucleotides: TGTGCCAGCACCTTAGGAGTCCGACAGGGGTTTGAGACCCAGTACTTC. Full variable domain (missing parts from reference TRBV7-6 and TRBJ2-5): GAGVSQSPRYKVTKRGQDVALRCDPISGHVSLYWYRQALGQGPEFLTYFNYEAQQDKSGLPNDRFSAERPEGSISTLTIQRTEQRDSAMYRCASTLGVRQGFETQYFGPGTRLLVL.

The chain combines TRBV5-1 with TRBJ2-1; 10 positions agree with TRBD1. The ends lost 7 bases at V and 2 bases at J; junction bases unmatched: 3. Germline CDR1 is SGHRS and CDR2 is YFSETQ. The CDR3 sequence is 14 residues long. CDR3: CASGGTGAYNEQFF. CDR3 sequence (DNA): TGCGCCAGCGGAGGGACAGGGGCCTACAATGAGCAGTTCTTC. Full variable domain (remainder filled in from reference TRBV5-1 and TRBJ2-1): KAGVTQTPRYLIKTRGQQVTLSCSPISGHRSVSWYQQTPGQGLQFLFEYFSETQRNKGNFPGRFSGRQFSNSRSEMNVSTLELGDSALYLCASGGTGAYNEQFFGPGTRLTVL.

The chain is built from TRBV28 and TRBJ1-2, with D perhaps TRBD1 (5 bases). Germline V gene data show CDR1 as MDHEN and CDR2 as SYDVKM. The CDR3 has 13 residues. V dropped 1 base and J dropped 4 bases, with 7 bases sitting between them. This CDR3 is CASSLSGFYGYTF. The DNA of the CDR3 is TGTGCCAGCAGTTTATCAGGGTTCTATGGCTACACCTTC.

This clonotype was seen a few times. The V gene is TRBV10-3, the J gene TRBJ1-3; no definite D call. Trimming took off 8 bases at V and 6 bases at J, with 14 bases between the two ends. The germline V gene has CDR1 ENHRY and CDR2 SYGVKD. This CDR3 region has 13 residues. As DNA, the CDR3 is TGTGCCATCGGGATTGGGGAAGAAAACACCATATATTTT. This translates into CAIGIGEENTIYF.

In this sample, this clonotype turned up many times. DNA of the CDR3: TGTGCCAGCAGCCACCAAACCACCACTCCAGGTGCAGGCTACACCTTC. It translates to CASSHQTTTPGAGYTF. The chain uses TRBV7-2 and TRBJ1-2; no clear D gene. Trimming took off 5 bases at V and 8 bases at J, with 24 bases between the two ends. The germline gives CDR1 SGHTA, CDR2 FQGNSA. This CDR3 has 16 residues.

This clonotype appeared a few times. The V gene is TRBV7-2, the J gene TRBJ1-1; D ambiguous. The CDR3 has 15 residues. CDR1 SGHTA and CDR2 FQGNSA come from the germline V gene. V lost 1 base and J lost 5, with 14 bases in between. The DNA for the CDR3 is TGTGCCAGCAGCTTAGTTGATTGGGTTTTGACTGAAGCTTTCTTT. Translated: CASSLVDWVLTEAFF. Combining the CDR3 with reference TRBV7-2 and TRBJ1-1 gives the whole variable domain GAGVSQSPSNKVTEKGKDVELRCDPISGHTALYWYRQSLGQGLEFLIYFQGNSAPDKSGLPSDRFSAERTGGSVSTLTIQRTQQEDSAVYLCASSLVDWVLTEAFFGQGTRLTVV.